The T cell receptor beta chain described here comes from a study of beta chain features in type 1 diabetes. This clone was counted at least ten times. Since all of the isolated RNA was reverse transcribed, expressed TCRB transcripts were what got sequenced. This table comes from immunoSEQ multiplex PCR, and its TCRdb copy is limited to in-frame clones, with some not included. The sample includes about 320,000 clones, about 15% of them seen just once. Per the germline V gene, CDR1 is SGDLS and CDR2 is YYNGEE. The CDR3 spans 16 residues. With 4 bases clipped from V and 4 bases from J, the junction kept 9 bases outside the gene matches.

The V and J genes are TRBV9 and TRBJ2-1; 9 bases map to TRBD2. The TCR originated in a young man in good health. The sample taken for sequencing was central memory CD4+ T cells from blood. This CDR3 is CASSPVRTSVYNEQFF. Written as DNA, the CDR3 is TGTGCCAGCAGCCCAGTACGGACTAGCGTGTACAATGAGCAGTTCTTC. Supplemented by reference TRBV9 and TRBJ2-1, the full variable domain reads DSGVTQTPKHLITATGQRVTLRCSPRSGDLSVYWYQQSLDQGLQFLIQYYNGEERAKGNILERFSAQQFPDLHSELNLSSLELGDSALYFCASSPVRTSVYNEQFFGPGTRLTVL.